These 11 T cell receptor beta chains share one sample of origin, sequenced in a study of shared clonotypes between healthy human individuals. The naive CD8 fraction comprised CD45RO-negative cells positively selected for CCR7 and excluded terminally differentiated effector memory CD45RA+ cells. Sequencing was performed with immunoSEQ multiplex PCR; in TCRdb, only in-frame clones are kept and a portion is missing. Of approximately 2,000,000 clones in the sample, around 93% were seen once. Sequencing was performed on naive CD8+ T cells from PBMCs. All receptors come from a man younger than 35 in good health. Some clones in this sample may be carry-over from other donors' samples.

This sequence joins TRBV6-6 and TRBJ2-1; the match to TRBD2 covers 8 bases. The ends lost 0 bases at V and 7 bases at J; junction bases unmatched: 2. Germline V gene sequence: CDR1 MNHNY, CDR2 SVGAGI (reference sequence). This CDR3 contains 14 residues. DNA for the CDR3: TGTGCCAGCAGTTACTCGCTAGCGGGTAATGAGCAGTTCTTC. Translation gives CASSYSLAGNEQFF.

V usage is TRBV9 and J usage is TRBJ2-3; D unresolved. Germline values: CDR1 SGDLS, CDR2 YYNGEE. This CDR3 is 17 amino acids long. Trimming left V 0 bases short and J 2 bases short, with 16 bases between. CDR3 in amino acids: CASSVASSGVHTDTQYF. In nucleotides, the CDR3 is TGTGCCAGCAGCGTAGCATCGTCCGGCGTACACACAGATACGCAGTATTTT.

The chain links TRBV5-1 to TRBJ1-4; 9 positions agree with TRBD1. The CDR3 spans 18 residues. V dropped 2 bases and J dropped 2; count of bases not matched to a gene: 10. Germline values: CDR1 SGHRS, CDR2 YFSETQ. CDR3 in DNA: TGCGCCAGCAGCTTCCCCACGGGACAGGGTCGCACTAATGAAAAACTGTTTTTT. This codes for CASSFPTGQGRTNEKLFF.

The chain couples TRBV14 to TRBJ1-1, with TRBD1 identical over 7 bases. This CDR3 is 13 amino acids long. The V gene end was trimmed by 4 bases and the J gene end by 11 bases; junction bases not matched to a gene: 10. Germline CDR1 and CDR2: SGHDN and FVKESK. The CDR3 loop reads CASSLTRTGGAFF. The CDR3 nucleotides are TGTGCCAGCAGCCTCACAAGGACAGGTGGGGCTTTCTTT. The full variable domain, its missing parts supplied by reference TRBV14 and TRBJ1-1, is EAGVTQFPSHSVIEKGQTVTLRCDPISGHDNLYWYRRVMGKEIKFLLHFVKESKQDESGMPNNRFLAERTGGTYSTLKVQPAELEDSGVYFCASSLTRTGGAFFGQGTRLTVV.

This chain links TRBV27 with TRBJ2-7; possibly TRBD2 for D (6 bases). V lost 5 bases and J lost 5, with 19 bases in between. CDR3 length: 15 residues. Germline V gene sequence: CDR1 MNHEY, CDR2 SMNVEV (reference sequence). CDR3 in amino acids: CASSPLTGVDDEQYF. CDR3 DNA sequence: TGTGCCAGCAGTCCCCTGACGGGAGTCGACGACGAGCAGTACTTC.

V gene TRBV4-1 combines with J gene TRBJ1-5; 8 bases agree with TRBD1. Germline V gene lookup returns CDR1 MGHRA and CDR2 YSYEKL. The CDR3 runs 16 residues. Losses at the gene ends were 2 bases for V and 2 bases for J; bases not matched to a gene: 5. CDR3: CASSQTDRDGNQPQHF. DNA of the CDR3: TGCGCCAGCAGCCAAACGGACAGGGATGGCAATCAGCCCCAGCATTTT.

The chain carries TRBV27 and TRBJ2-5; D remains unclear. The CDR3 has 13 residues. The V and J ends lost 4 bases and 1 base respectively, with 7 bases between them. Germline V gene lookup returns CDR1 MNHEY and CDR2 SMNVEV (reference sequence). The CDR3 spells CASSSLLQETQYF. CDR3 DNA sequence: TGTGCCAGCAGTTCACTTCTCCAAGAGACCCAGTACTTC.

The CDR3 sequence is CASSQESGYSYNEQFF. The CDR3 nucleotides are TGCGCCAGCAGCCAGGAGAGCGGCTACTCCTACAATGAGCAGTTCTTC. The J gene is TRBJ2-1, the V gene TRBV4-3, with a tentative D call TRBD2 (5 bases). V lost 3 bases to trimming and J lost 0 bases, with 12 bases between them. Germline V gives CDR1 LGHNA, CDR2 YSLEER. The CDR3 is made up of 16 amino acids.

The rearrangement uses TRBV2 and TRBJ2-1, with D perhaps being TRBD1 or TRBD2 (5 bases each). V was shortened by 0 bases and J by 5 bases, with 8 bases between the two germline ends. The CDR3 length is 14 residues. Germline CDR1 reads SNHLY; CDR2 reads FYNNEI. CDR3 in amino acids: CASSEARGDNEQFF. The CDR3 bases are TGTGCCAGCAGTGAAGCGCGAGGGGACAATGAGCAGTTCTTC.

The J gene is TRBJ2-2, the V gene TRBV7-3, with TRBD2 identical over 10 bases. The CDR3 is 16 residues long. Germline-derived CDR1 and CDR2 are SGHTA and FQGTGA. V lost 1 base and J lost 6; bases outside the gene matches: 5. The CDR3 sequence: CASSLRAGGPSGELFF. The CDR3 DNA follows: TGTGCCAGCAGCTTAAGAGCGGGAGGGCCCTCCGGGGAGCTGTTTTTT.

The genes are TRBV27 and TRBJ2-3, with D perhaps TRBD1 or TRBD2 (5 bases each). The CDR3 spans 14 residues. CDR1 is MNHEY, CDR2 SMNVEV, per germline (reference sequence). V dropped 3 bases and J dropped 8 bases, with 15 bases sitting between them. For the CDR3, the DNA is TGTGCCAGCAGTTTGGGGGTTACAGGCGGTACGCAGTATTTT. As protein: CASSLGVTGGTQYF.